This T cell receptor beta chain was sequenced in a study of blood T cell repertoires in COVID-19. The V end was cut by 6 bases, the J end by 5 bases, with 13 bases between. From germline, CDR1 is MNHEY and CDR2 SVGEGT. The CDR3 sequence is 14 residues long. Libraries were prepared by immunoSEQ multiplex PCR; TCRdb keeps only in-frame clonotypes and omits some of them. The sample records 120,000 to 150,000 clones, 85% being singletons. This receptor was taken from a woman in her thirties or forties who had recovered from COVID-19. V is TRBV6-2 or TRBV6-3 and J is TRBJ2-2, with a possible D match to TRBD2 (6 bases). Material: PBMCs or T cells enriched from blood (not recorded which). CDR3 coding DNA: TGTGCCAGCAGCCCCGCGGCGGGGACCGGGGAGCTGTTTTTT. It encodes CASSPAAGTGELFF.